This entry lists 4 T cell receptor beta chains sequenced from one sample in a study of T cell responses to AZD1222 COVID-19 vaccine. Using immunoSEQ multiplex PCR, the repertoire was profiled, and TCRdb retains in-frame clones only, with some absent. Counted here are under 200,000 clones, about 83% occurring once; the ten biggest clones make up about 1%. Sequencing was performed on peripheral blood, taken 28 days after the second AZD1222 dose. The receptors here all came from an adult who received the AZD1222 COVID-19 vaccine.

The CDR3 nucleotides are TGTGCCAGCAGGGGGTCAGGGCGCGTCGTCGGCAGCGGAGCTTTCTTT. Encoded protein: CASRGSGRVVGSGAFF. V usage is TRBV2 and J usage is TRBJ1-1, with D perhaps TRBD1 (5 bases). The CDR3 is made up of 16 amino acids. V lost 6 bases and J lost 10, with 27 bases in between. CDR1 and CDR2 (germline): SNHLY, FYNNEI.

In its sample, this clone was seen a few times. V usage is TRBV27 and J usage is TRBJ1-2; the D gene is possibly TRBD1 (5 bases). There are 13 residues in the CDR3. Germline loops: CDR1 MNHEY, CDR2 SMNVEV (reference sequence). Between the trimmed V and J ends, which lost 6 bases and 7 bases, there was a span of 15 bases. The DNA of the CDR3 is TGTGCCAGCAGCCCGGGGGGGGTACCTGGCTACACCTTC. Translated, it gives CASSPGGVPGYTF.

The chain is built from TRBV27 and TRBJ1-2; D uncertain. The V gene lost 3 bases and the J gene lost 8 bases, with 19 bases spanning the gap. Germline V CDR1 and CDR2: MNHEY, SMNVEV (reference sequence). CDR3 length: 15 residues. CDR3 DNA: TGTGCCAGCAGTTTCCGGTACAGTCTGGCCCTCGGCTACACCTTC. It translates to CASSFRYSLALGYTF.

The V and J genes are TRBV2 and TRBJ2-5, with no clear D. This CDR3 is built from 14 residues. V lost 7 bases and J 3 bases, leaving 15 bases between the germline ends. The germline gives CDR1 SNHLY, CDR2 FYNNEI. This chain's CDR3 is CASNHMGPKETQYF. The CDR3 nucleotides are TGTGCCAGCAACCACATGGGTCCTAAAGAGACCCAGTACTTC.